This T cell receptor beta chain derives from a study of blood T cells in healthy people across ages. Regarding the study as a whole: Bulk PBMC profiling left naive and antigen-experienced comparisons inconclusive.

Primed by a sample-barcoded 5' primer and a J-beta primer mix, a second PCR proceeded for about 7 to 12 cycles. TCRdb used MiXCR to reprocess the 5' RACE reads, holding one entry per CDR3 protein. The table lists some 1.5 million distinct CDR3 sequences, roughly two fifths of them singletons. Germline values: CDR1 DFQATT, CDR2 SNEGSKA (reference sequence). This CDR3 has 15 residues. V was trimmed by 3 bases and J by 4 bases, leaving 15 bases between them. This clonotype was counted once. Antigen unknown. The rearrangement uses TRBV20-1 and TRBJ1-4; a possible D gene is TRBD1 (6 bases). The receptor comes from a woman aged 18-29 years in good health. Sequencing input: blood. The CDR3: CSASGGRGINEKLFF. CDR3 nucleotides: TGCAGTGCTAGCGGTGGAAGGGGGATTAATGAAAAACTGTTTTTT.